The text below deals with one T cell receptor beta chain. Its antigen has not been determined. No clone much larger than this one lies a single base away; base qualities are absent. Between the V and J ends, shortened by 4 bases and 7 bases respectively, the junction contains 16 bases. The germline V gene (reference sequence) sets CDR1 to SEHNR and CDR2 to FQNEAQ. The CDR3 holds 14 amino acids from the cysteine to the phenylalanine. The read is trimmed to its CDR3 DNA, 42 bases read in frame from base 1. Patients with autoimmune disease history or receiving systemic immunosuppression were excluded from the trial. Peripheral blood for TCR sequencing was collected from all dose cohorts at baseline, on cycle 4 day 1, and on cycle 7 day 1. The samples were drawn from a first-in-human, open-label, multicenter phase I dose-escalation trial of ivuxolimab. Adults with locally advanced or metastatic melanoma, renal cell, hepatocellular, or head and neck squamous cell carcinoma were enrolled in the trial. CD4+ and CD8+ T cells were sorted separately from peripheral blood before TCR sequencing.

These data are taken from a study of OX40 agonist ivuxolimab in advanced cancers. General notes on the study: The costimulatory receptor OX40 (CD134) was targeted by ivuxolimab, a fully human IgG2 agonistic monoclonal antibody. Of the approximately 54 patients in dose escalation, 19 had hepatocellular carcinoma, approximately 15 had melanoma, 9 had renal cell carcinoma and 9 had head and neck cancer. The dose-escalation cohort was 82.7% male with a mean age of approximately 60 years, ranging from about 20 to 80. Intravenous ivuxolimab was administered to patients every 2 weeks at six dose levels: 0.01, 0.1, 0.3, 1.5, 3 and 10 mg/kg. Three dose-escalation patients achieved partial responses, one with hepatocellular carcinoma and two with cutaneous melanoma. Prior anti-PD-1, anti-PD-L1 or anti-CTLA-4 therapy was permitted, and checkpoint inhibitors had been received by roughly two fifths of dose-escalation patients. The paper covers the monotherapy dose-escalation part of the phase I ivuxolimab trial, which included N ≈ 50 patients. The purpose of peripheral TCRbeta sequencing was to test whether ivuxolimab changed TCR sequence diversity and led to clonal T-cell expansion.

The paper as a whole reports these results and caveats: In the 0.1-3.0 mg/kg groups, partial responders had among the lowest normalized peripheral clonal expansion, particularly in CD8+ T cells. Low levels of normalized T-cell clonal expansion were also seen in some nonresponding patients. On average, CD8+ T cells showed more expanded clones than CD4+ T cells after ivuxolimab. Clonal expansion of both CD4+ and CD8+ blood T cells was observed from baseline to week 6 at doses 0.1 to 3.0 mg/kg. The antigen specificity of the clonally expanded peripheral T cells was not determined.

To sequence the TCRbeta CDR3 region, genomic DNA was isolated from the sorted cells. The immunoSEQ Assay was used for sequencing of TCRbeta CDR3 regions. The source is immuneACCESS, and TCRdb retained only in-frame sequences with V and J called. Part of the clones is not carried over; for the studies checked, unresolved V genes explain less than half of this, and the remainder is unexplained. The sample table contains roughly 90,000 clones; only one count was recorded for around 90% of them. Roughly 0.79% of the sample lies in the top ten. The TCR sequence derives from an adult with an advanced solid tumor such as melanoma, head and neck, liver or kidney cancer. The sequences come from CD4+ or CD8+ T cells sorted from blood, collected in a trial of the OX40 agonist ivuxolimab. The sequence joins TRBV7-9 to TRBJ1-2; TRBD1 is a possible D gene, resting on 6 matching bases. The CDR3 in this case is CASSYSAGDGGYTF. The base sequence is TGTGCCAGCAGCTATTCGGCAGGGGATGGTGGCTACACCTTC.